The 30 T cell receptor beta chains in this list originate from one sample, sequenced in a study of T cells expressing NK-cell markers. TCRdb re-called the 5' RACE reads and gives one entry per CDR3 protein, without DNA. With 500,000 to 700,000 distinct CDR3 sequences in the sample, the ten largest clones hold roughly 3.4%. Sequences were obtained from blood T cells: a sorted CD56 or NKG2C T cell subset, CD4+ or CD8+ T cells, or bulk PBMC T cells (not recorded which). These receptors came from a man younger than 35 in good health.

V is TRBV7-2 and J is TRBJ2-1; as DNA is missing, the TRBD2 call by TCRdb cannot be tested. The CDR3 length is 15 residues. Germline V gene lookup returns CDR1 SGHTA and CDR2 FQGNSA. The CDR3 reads CASSARTSASYEQFF. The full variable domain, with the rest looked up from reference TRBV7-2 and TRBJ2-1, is GAGVSQSPSNKVTEKGKDVELRCDPISGHTALYWYRQSLGQGLEFLIYFQGNSAPDKSGLPSDRFSAERTGGSVSTLTIQRTQQEDSAVYLCASSARTSASYEQFFGPGTRLTVL.

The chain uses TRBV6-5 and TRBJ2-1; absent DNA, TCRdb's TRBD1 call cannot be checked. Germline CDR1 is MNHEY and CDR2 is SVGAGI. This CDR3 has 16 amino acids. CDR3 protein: CASSYSTERGSYEQFF.

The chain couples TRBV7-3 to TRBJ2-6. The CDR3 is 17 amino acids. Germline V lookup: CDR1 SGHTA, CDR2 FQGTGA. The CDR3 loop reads CASSLYDHSSGANVLTF.

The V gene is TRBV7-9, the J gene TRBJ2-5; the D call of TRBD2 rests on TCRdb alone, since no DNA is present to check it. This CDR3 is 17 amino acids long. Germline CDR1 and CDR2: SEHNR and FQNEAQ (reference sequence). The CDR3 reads CASSLKGTRVYQETQYF.

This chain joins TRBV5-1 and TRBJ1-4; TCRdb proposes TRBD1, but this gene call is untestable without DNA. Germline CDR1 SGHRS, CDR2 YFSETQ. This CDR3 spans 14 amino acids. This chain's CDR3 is CASSDGTWQEKLFF.

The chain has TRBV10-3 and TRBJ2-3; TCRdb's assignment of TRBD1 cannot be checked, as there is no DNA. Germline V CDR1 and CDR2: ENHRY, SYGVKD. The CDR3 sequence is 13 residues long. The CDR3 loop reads CAISVQGSDTQYF.

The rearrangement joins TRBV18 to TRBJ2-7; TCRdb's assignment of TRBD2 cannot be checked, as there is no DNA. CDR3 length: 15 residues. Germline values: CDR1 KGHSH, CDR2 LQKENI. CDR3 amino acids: CASSPGTSSFYEQYF.

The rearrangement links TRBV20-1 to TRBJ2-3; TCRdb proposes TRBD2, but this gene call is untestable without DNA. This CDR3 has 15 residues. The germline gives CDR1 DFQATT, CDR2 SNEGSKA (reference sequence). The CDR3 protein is CSASSAGGGKDTQYF.

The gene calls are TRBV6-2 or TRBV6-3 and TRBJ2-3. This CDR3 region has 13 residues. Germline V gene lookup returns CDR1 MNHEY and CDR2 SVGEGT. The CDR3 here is CASSYPYTDTQYF.

The CDR3 region is CASSQDQGGYTF. The genes are TRBV4-3 and TRBJ1-2. Germline assignment: CDR1 LGHNA and CDR2 YSLEER. This CDR3 comprises 12 residues.

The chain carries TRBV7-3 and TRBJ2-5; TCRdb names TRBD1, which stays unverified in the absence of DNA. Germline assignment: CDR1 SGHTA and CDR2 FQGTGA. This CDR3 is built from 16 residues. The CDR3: CASSSRDRPPQETQYF.

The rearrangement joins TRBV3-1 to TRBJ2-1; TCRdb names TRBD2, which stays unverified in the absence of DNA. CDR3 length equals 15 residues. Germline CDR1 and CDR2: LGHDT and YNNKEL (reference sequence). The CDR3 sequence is CASRPLAGGPNEQFF.

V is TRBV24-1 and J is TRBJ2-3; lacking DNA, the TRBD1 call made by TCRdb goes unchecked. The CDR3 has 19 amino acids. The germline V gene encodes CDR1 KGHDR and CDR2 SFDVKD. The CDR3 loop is CATSDLMLVWGARTDTQYF.

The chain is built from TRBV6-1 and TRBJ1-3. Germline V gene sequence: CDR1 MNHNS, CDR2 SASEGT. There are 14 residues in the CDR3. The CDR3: CASILRHSGNTIYF.

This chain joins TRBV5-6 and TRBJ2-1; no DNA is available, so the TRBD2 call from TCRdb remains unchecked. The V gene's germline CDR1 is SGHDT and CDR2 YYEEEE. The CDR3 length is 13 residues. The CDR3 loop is CASRHSGSNEQFF.

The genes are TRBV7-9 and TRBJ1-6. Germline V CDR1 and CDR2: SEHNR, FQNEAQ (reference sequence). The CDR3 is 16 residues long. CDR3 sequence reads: CASSLQQSSYNSPLHF.

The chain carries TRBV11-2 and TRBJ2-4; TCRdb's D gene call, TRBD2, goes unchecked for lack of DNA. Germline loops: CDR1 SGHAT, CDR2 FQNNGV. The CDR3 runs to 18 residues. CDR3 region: CASSPPGGRAAAKNIQYF.

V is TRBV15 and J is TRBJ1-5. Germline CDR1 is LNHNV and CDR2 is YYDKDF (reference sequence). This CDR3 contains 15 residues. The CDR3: CATSRGRAPNQPQHF.

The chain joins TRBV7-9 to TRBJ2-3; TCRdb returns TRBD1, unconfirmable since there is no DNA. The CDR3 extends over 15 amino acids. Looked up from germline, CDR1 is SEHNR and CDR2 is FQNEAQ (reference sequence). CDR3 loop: CASSGAGGYTDTQYF.

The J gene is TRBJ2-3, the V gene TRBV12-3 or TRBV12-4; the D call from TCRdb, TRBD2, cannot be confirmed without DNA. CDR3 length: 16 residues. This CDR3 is CASRPTLAADTDTQYF.

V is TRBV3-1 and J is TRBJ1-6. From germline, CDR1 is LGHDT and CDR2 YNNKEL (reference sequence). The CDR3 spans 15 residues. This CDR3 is CASSPVEGIGSPLHF.

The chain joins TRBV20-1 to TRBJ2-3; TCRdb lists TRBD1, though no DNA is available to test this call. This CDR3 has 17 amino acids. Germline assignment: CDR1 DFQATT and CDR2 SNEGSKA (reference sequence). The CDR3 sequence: CSARDVVMRGSTDTQYF.

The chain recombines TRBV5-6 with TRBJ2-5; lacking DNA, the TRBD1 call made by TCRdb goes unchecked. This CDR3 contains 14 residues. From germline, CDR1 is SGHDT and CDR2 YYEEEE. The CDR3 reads CASRQDIGGETQYF.

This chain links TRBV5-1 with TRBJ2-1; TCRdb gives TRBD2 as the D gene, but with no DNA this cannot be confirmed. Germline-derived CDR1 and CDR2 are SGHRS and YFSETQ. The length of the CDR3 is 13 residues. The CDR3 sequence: CATGRAERGEQFF.

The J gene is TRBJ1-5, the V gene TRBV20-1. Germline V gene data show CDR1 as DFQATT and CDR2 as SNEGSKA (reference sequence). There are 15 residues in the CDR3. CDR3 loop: CSAPSGIYSNQPQHF.

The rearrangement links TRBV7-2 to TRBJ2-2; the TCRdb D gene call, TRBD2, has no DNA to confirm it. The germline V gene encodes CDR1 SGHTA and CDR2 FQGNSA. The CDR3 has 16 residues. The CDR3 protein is CASSFVAGGPTGELFF.

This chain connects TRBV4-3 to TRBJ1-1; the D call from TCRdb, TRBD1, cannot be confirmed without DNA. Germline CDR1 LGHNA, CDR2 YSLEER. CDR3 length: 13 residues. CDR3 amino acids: CASSVDRDTEAFF.

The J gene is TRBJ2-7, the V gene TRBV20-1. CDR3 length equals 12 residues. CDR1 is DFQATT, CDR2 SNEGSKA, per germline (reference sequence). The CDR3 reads CSAIGLSYEQYF.

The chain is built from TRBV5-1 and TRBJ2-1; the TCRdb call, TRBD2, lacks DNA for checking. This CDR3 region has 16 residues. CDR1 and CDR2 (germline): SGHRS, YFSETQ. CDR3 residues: CASSLVREGPYNEQFF.

The CDR3 reads CSARDLSSWHNEQFF. The chain carries TRBV20-1 and TRBJ2-1. The CDR3 is 15 residues long. CDR1 and CDR2 (germline): DFQATT, SNEGSKA (reference sequence).